These 4 T cell receptor beta chains share one sample of origin, sequenced in a study of T cell repertoires in cytomegalovirus infection. In TCRdb, the reads were re-called with MiXCR into one record per CDR3 protein. The sample holds approximately 400,000 distinct CDR3 sequences, approximately 32% seen once. The sequenced sample was PBMCs. The receptors here all came from a human donor in good health (CMV status not recorded). Some clones in this sample may be carry-over from other donors' samples.

This clonotype was counted only a few times. CDR3 protein: CAISELQGAAGNTIYF. DNA of the CDR3: TGTGCCATCAGTGAATTACAGGGGGCAGCTGGAAACACCATATATTTT. The gene calls are TRBV10-3 and TRBJ1-3, with 9 bases matching TRBD1. Germline-derived CDR1 and CDR2 are ENHRY and SYGVKD. CDR3 size: 16 residues. J gave up 2 bases and V 3 bases, and 5 bases lay outside the gene matches.

There are a few counts of this clonotype. The chain joins TRBV28 to TRBJ1-5; 8 bases line up with TRBD1. V lost 8 bases to trimming and J lost 0 bases; unmatched junction nucleotides: 9. The CDR3 extends over 16 amino acids. Per the germline V gene, CDR1 is MDHEN and CDR2 is SYDVKM. Written as DNA, the CDR3 is TGTGCCAGCGGCCGGGCGGGACAGGTTAGCAATCAGCCCCAGCATTTT. Residues: CASGRAGQVSNQPQHF.

This sequence joins TRBV25-1 and TRBJ1-4; D is unclear. This CDR3 comprises 13 residues. Trimming took off 5 bases at V and 10 bases at J, with 14 bases between the two ends. Per the germline V gene, CDR1 is MGHDK and CDR2 is SYGVNS. CDR3 residues: CASSLSGGGKLFF. The CDR3 region has the DNA TGTGCCAGCAGTTTGTCCGGAGGAGGAAAACTGTTTTTT. The full variable domain, rest sourced from reference TRBV25-1 and TRBJ1-4, is EADIYQTPRYLVIGTGKKITLECSQTMGHDKMYWYQQDPGMELHLIHYSYGVNSTEKGDLSSESTVSRIRTEHFPLTLESARPSHTSQYLCASSLSGGGKLFFGSGTQLSVL.

At least ten counts were recorded for this clonotype. The chain employs TRBV7-9 and TRBJ2-4; D might be TRBD1 (6 bases). V was shortened by 5 bases and J by 2 bases, with 16 bases between the two germline ends. Germline CDR1 is SEHNR and CDR2 is FQNEAQ (reference sequence). This CDR3 has 16 residues. CDR3 region: CASSPSRDTPKNIQYF. In DNA, the CDR3 is TGTGCCAGCAGCCCCTCCCGGGACACTCCCAAAAACATTCAGTACTTC.